The rows below give T cell receptor beta chains drawn from one sample of a study of T cell responses to AZD1222 COVID-19 vaccine. The protocol was immunoSEQ multiplex PCR, while the TCRdb copy is restricted to in-frame clones and leaves out a portion. The sample comprises roughly 150,000 clones, approximately 94% of which are singletons, and 5.1% rests with the top ten. The material sequenced was peripheral blood, taken 28 days after the second AZD1222 dose. The origin of the receptors is an adult who received the AZD1222 COVID-19 vaccine. Each CDR3 is given with its conserved first and last residue. Each record gives: CDR3 length, J gene, D gene, clone size, V gene, CDR3 protein, CDR3 DNA. A D gene is named only where the DNA matches it firmly. The size field is filled for only some rows; it gives once, few, many or a size class.

len: 16
j_gene: TRBJ1-4
d_gene: .
abundance: .
v_gene: TRBV5-1
CDR3aa: CASSLAVSPTNEKLFF
CDR3nt: TGCGCCAGCAGCTTGGCGGTCAGTCCAACTAATGAAAAACTGTTTTTT

len: 15
j_gene: TRBJ2-2
d_gene: TRBD1
abundance: .
v_gene: TRBV3-1/TRBV3-2
CDR3aa: CASKDWTGDSGELFF
CDR3nt: TGTGCCAGCAAGGATTGGACAGGGGACTCCGGGGAGCTGTTTTTT

len: 15
j_gene: TRBJ2-3
d_gene: TRBD2
abundance: .
v_gene: TRBV5-4
CDR3aa: CASTLGTSDTDTQYF
CDR3nt: TGTGCCAGCACCCTCGGGACTAGCGACACAGATACGCAGTATTTT

len: 16
j_gene: TRBJ2-1
d_gene: TRBD1
abundance: once
v_gene: TRBV5-1
CDR3aa: CASSLPGTGEGNEQFF
CDR3nt: TGCGCCAGCAGCTTGCCTGGGACAGGGGAGGGGAATGAGCAGTTCTTC

len: 12
j_gene: TRBJ1-3
d_gene: .
abundance: .
v_gene: TRBV3-1/TRBV3-2
CDR3aa: CASSRVGNTIYF
CDR3nt: TGTGCCAGCAGCCGGGTAGGAAACACCATATATTTT

len: 17
j_gene: TRBJ2-3
d_gene: .
abundance: .
v_gene: TRBV15
CDR3aa: CATSRDPGVAGPDTQYF
CDR3nt: TGTGCCACCAGCAGGGACCCCGGGGTAGCCGGGCCAGATACGCAGTATTTT

len: 14
j_gene: TRBJ1-2
d_gene: .
abundance: .
v_gene: TRBV28
CDR3aa: CASSLIGLNYGYTF
CDR3nt: TGTGCCAGCAGTTTAATAGGTCTTAACTATGGCTACACCTTC

len: 15
j_gene: TRBJ2-1
d_gene: .
abundance: .
v_gene: TRBV30
CDR3aa: CAWSGSYNPNNEQFF
CDR3nt: TGTGCCTGGAGTGGGAGCTATAACCCTAACAATGAGCAGTTCTTC

len: 13
j_gene: TRBJ1-2
d_gene: .
abundance: few
v_gene: TRBV5-1
CDR3aa: CASSLDSGDGYTF
CDR3nt: TGCGCCAGCAGCTTGGATTCGGGTGATGGCTACACCTTC

len: 13
j_gene: TRBJ2-2
d_gene: .
abundance: .
v_gene: TRBV4-2
CDR3aa: CASSQTSAGELFF
CDR3nt: TGTGCCAGCAGCCAGACTAGTGCCGGGGAGCTGTTTTTT

len: 15
j_gene: TRBJ2-1
d_gene: .
abundance: .
v_gene: TRBV27
CDR3aa: CASSPRGRSYNEQFF
CDR3nt: TGTGCCAGCAGTCCCAGGGGACGGAGCTACAATGAGCAGTTCTTC

len: 15
j_gene: TRBJ2-3
d_gene: TRBD2
abundance: .
v_gene: TRBV15
CDR3aa: CATSGLAGITDTQYF
CDR3nt: TGTGCCACCTCGGGGCTAGCGGGAATCACAGATACGCAGTATTTT

len: 13
j_gene: TRBJ1-1
d_gene: TRBD1
abundance: .
v_gene: TRBV5-5
CDR3aa: CASSRQGGTEAFF
CDR3nt: TGTGCCAGCAGCCGACAGGGTGGCACTGAAGCTTTCTTT

len: 14
j_gene: TRBJ1-2
d_gene: .
abundance: once
v_gene: TRBV12-1
CDR3aa: CASSFGGQGGGYTF
CDR3nt: TGTGCCAGCAGCTTTGGGGGACAGGGGGGTGGCTACACCTTC

len: 15
j_gene: TRBJ2-3
d_gene: TRBD2
abundance: .
v_gene: TRBV11-2
CDR3aa: CASSLGAGVADTQYF
CDR3nt: TGTGCCAGCAGCTTGGGAGCGGGAGTCGCAGATACGCAGTATTTT

len: 16
j_gene: TRBJ1-1
d_gene: TRBD1
abundance: .
v_gene: TRBV2
CDR3aa: CASSEVQTGDNTEAFF
CDR3nt: TGTGCCAGCAGTGAAGTCCAGACAGGGGATAACACTGAAGCTTTCTTT

len: 15
j_gene: TRBJ2-7
d_gene: .
abundance: .
v_gene: TRBV11-2
CDR3aa: CASSLVQVGAYEQYF
CDR3nt: TGTGCCAGCAGCTTAGTTCAGGTTGGAGCCTACGAGCAGTACTTC

len: 13
j_gene: TRBJ2-5
d_gene: .
abundance: .
v_gene: TRBV6-1
CDR3aa: CASSEDRAATQYF
CDR3nt: TGTGCCAGCAGTGAAGACAGGGCCGCGACCCAGTACTTC

len: 15
j_gene: TRBJ1-5
d_gene: .
abundance: once
v_gene: TRBV24-1
CDR3aa: CATSDARGSNQPQHF
CDR3nt: TGTGCCACCAGTGATGCGAGGGGTAGCAATCAGCCCCAGCATTTT

len: 16
j_gene: TRBJ1-3
d_gene: .
abundance: .
v_gene: TRBV4-1
CDR3aa: CASSQEGNWPGNTIYF
CDR3nt: TGCGCCAGCAGCCAAGAAGGGAATTGGCCTGGAAACACCATATATTTT

len: 17
j_gene: TRBJ2-6
d_gene: .
abundance: .
v_gene: TRBV4-1
CDR3aa: CASSQDGRYSGANVLTF
CDR3nt: TGCGCCAGCAGCCAAGATGGGCGATACTCTGGGGCCAACGTCCTGACTTTC

len: 12
j_gene: TRBJ1-6
d_gene: .
abundance: .
v_gene: TRBV10-3
CDR3aa: CAISDYNSPLHF
CDR3nt: TGTGCCATCAGTGATTATAATTCACCCCTCCACTTT

len: 15
j_gene: TRBJ2-7
d_gene: .
abundance: .
v_gene: TRBV4-1
CDR3aa: CASSQDVSSPYEQYF
CDR3nt: TGCGCCAGCAGCCAAGACGTGTCCAGTCCCTACGAGCAGTACTTC